Listed below are T cell receptor beta chains from one sample, sequenced in a study of T cells in localized non-small cell lung cancer. The protocol was immunoSEQ multiplex PCR, while the TCRdb copy is restricted to in-frame clones and leaves out a portion. The data contain about 2,400 clones, 20% to 25% of them singletons. This specimen was normal lung tissue next to the tumor, taken before any cancer treatment. The receptor source for this set is a man aged 35 to 69 with stage I squamous cell lung carcinoma. Both conserved end residues are part of each CDR3. A D gene is named only where the DNA matches it firmly. Some rows have no size entry. The others give once, few or many, or a class for an expanded clone.

j_call clone_size d_call v_call cdr3_nt cdr3_aa
TRBJ2-7 - TRBD1 TRBV28 TGTGCCAGCAGTTTCAGGGGGCTGATGGACGAGCAGTACTTC CASSFRGLMDEQYF
TRBJ2-2 few TRBD2 TRBV11-3 TGTGCCAGCAGCGGACTAGCGAACACCGGGGAGCTGTTTTTT CASSGLANTGELFF
TRBJ1-1 - - TRBV12-5 TGTGCCAGCCAAGTGAACACTGAAGCTTTCTTT CASQVNTEAFF
TRBJ2-7 few TRBD1 TRBV28 TGTGCCAGCAGTACTCCAGTTGTGACAGGGCCTGGCGAGCAGTACTTC CASSTPVVTGPGEQYF
TRBJ2-4 medium-sized TRBD2 TRBV6-8 TGTGCCAGCAGTTATGCGGGGGGCCCCAAAAACATTCAGTACTTC CASSYAGGPKNIQYF
TRBJ1-5 - - TRBV28 TGTGCCAGCAGTTTATTCGGTCAGCCCCAGCATTTT CASSLFGQPQHF
TRBJ1-2 - TRBD1 TRBV28 TGTGCCAGCAGTTCCCAGACAGGGCTTGGCTACACCTTC CASSSQTGLGYTF
TRBJ1-2 medium-sized - TRBV6-8 TGTGCCAGCAGTTACAGCAATTCTGGCTACACCTTC CASSYSNSGYTF
TRBJ1-1 - - TRBV30 TGTGCCTGGAGTGTACGGTTGGGAGCTTTCTTT CAWSVRLGAFF
TRBJ2-1 few TRBD2 TRBV11-3 TGTGCCAGCAGCTTAGTGGGACTAGGACCCCCCAATGAGCAGTTCTTC CASSLVGLGPPNEQFF
TRBJ1-2 once - TRBV12-5 TGTGCTAGTGGTCCCCGACTGAGGAACTATGGCTACACCTTC CASGPRLRNYGYTF